This is a list of T cell receptor beta chains from one sample in a study of shared clonotypes between healthy human individuals. Data came from immunoSEQ multiplex PCR; TCRdb stores just in-frame clones and leaves some out. This sample yields some 580,000 clones, of which about 96% are seen a single time; around 0.058% belongs to the top ten. Sequenced sample: naive CD4+ T cells sorted from blood. These receptor sequences come from a woman in her twenties or thirties in good health. CDR3s include the opening cysteine and the closing phenylalanine or tryptophan. Each record gives: V gene, D gene, clone size, J gene, CDR3 protein, CDR3 DNA. D genes are given only for firm matches. Clone size is stated in some rows and not others, as once, few, many or a class when expanded.

V: TRBV10-3
D: -
size: -
J: TRBJ2-2
CDR3: CAISEWTTGELFF
DNA: TGTGCCATCAGTGAGTGGACCACCGGGGAGCTGTTTTTT

V: TRBV28
D: -
size: -
J: TRBJ2-3
CDR3: CASSLSVTDTQYF
DNA: TGTGCCAGCAGTTTGTCGGTCACAGATACGCAGTATTTT

V: TRBV19
D: -
size: -
J: TRBJ2-1
CDR3: CASSIPAHNEQFF
DNA: TGTGCCAGTAGTATACCAGCACACAATGAGCAGTTCTTC

V: TRBV28
D: -
size: -
J: TRBJ1-1
CDR3: CASSFASPGTEAFF
DNA: TGTGCCAGCAGTTTCGCCTCCCCGGGCACTGAAGCTTTCTTT

V: TRBV9
D: TRBD2
size: -
J: TRBJ2-2
CDR3: CASSVASAGAGTGELFF
DNA: TGTGCCAGCAGCGTAGCGTCAGCGGGAGCGGGCACCGGGGAGCTGTTTTTT

V: TRBV11-2
D: TRBD2
size: -
J: TRBJ2-1
CDR3: CASSSPTSGYNEQFF
DNA: TGTGCCAGCAGCTCACCGACTAGCGGGTACAATGAGCAGTTCTTC

V: TRBV5-4
D: -
size: -
J: TRBJ1-2
CDR3: CASSLASNYGYTF
DNA: TGTGCCAGCAGCTTAGCTTCGAACTATGGCTACACCTTC

V: TRBV30
D: -
size: few
J: TRBJ2-7
CDR3: CAWSAAYEQYF
DNA: TGTGCCTGGAGCGCCGCATACGAGCAGTACTTC

V: TRBV5-1
D: -
size: few
J: TRBJ2-3
CDR3: CASSLARRGLSTDTQYF
DNA: TGCGCCAGCAGCTTGGCCAGACGGGGGCTAAGCACAGATACGCAGTATTTT

V: TRBV28
D: TRBD2
size: -
J: TRBJ2-5
CDR3: CASSFGVAGVRETQYF
DNA: TGTGCCAGCAGTTTTGGAGTCGCGGGAGTTAGAGAGACCCAGTACTTC

V: TRBV5-1
D: -
size: -
J: TRBJ1-2
CDR3: CASSLGRNYGYTF
DNA: TGCGCCAGCAGCTTGGGCCGTAACTATGGCTACACCTTC

V: TRBV18
D: -
size: -
J: TRBJ2-3
CDR3: CASTNLEDTQYF
DNA: TGTGCCAGCACAAATTTGGAAGATACGCAGTATTTT

V: TRBV27
D: TRBD1
size: -
J: TRBJ1-1
CDR3: CASSRKQGMNTEAFF
DNA: TGTGCCAGCAGCCGAAAACAGGGGATGAACACTGAAGCTTTCTTT

V: TRBV10-3
D: TRBD1
size: once
J: TRBJ2-7
CDR3: CAISLTGTGSYEQYF
DNA: TGTGCCATCAGTTTAACCGGGACAGGGAGTTACGAGCAGTACTTC

V: TRBV28
D: TRBD1
size: once
J: TRBJ1-6
CDR3: CASSSGQGYPNSPLHF
DNA: TGTGCCAGCAGTTCGGGACAGGGGTATCCAAATTCACCCCTCCACTTT

V: TRBV4-2
D: -
size: -
J: TRBJ1-2
CDR3: CASSKQGGYTF
DNA: TGTGCCAGCAGCAAGCAGGGAGGCTACACCTTC

V: TRBV2
D: TRBD1
size: -
J: TRBJ2-1
CDR3: CASSEALGGTGQKQFF
DNA: TGTGCCAGCAGTGAAGCGCTAGGGGGAACGGGACAGAAGCAGTTCTTC

V: TRBV7-2
D: TRBD1
size: once
J: TRBJ1-6
CDR3: CASSLGSSGQGSSHLHF
DNA: TGTGCCAGCAGCTTAGGAAGTTCAGGACAGGGGAGTAGCCACCTCCACTTT

V: TRBV11-2
D: TRBD2
size: once
J: TRBJ2-7
CDR3: CASSLDQVAGAAYEQYF
DNA: TGTGCCAGCAGCTTAGATCAAGTTGCGGGAGCTGCCTACGAGCAGTACTTC

V: TRBV7-8
D: -
size: -
J: TRBJ1-1
CDR3: CASSLSRRRGVRTEAFF
DNA: TGTGCCAGCAGCTTATCCCGGAGGAGGGGGGTACGGACTGAAGCTTTCTTT